The 31 T cell receptor beta chains below come from one sample, sequenced in a study of regulatory T cells in long-lasting Graves disease. Sequencing libraries for TCR beta were prepared with iRepertoire HTBI primers and Arm-PCR of CDR3 regions. TCRdb itself ran the multiplex PCR reads through MiXCR, one entry per CDR3 protein. The sample holds roughly 430,000 distinct CDR3 sequences, over 20% seen once. Time point described: persistent/refractory GD, antithyroid drugs over 5 years with positive TRAb. From RNA extracted from PBMCs, the TCR library was made. The sequences come from peripheral blood mononuclear cells (PBMCs), collected when the disease was refractory, from a patient treated with antithyroid drugs. The receptors shown here come from a female donor with Graves disease.

In its sample, this clonotype was seen a few times. The DNA of the CDR3 is TGTGCCAGCAGCCCCAGGGACAGGGGAATTTTCACGCAGTATTTT. Translation: CASSPRDRGIFTQYF. This chain uses TRBV9 with TRBJ2-3, with 10 bases lining up with TRBD1. The CDR3 consists of 15 residues. The J segment lost 9 bases and the V segment lost 4 bases, leaving 11 bases of the junction unmatched. Germline assignment: CDR1 SGDLS and CDR2 YYNGEE.

The chain links TRBV29-1 to TRBJ2-2; the D is unclear. The length of the CDR3 is 11 residues. Germline V CDR1 and CDR2: SQVTM, ANQGSEA. V was clipped by 5 bases and J by 5 bases, with 6 bases between them. CDR3 bases: TGCAGCGTTTACAAAACCGGGGAGCTGTTTTTT. Translating gives CSVYKTGELFF.

This clonotype was seen at least ten times. This chain uses TRBV28 with TRBJ2-5; D ambiguous. V lost 5 bases and J lost 1, with 11 bases in between. Germline V gene lookup returns CDR1 MDHEN and CDR2 SYDVKM. This CDR3 is built from 14 residues. The CDR3: CASSGARVQETQYF. Written as DNA, the CDR3 is TGTGCCAGCAGTGGCGCTCGGGTCCAAGAGACCCAGTACTTC.

V gene TRBV7-2 combines with J gene TRBJ2-7, with TRBD1 matching over 7 bases. The V and J ends lost 5 bases and 7 bases, in that order; junction bases with no gene match: 8. Germline CDR1 SGHTA, CDR2 FQGNSA. This CDR3 spans 13 amino acids. CDR3 DNA: TGTGCCAGCAGCCGCCCGGGACAGTCTGAGCAGTACTTC. Amino acids: CASSRPGQSEQYF.

This clonotype occurred many times. This rearrangement joins TRBV5-1 to TRBJ2-1; D is perhaps TRBD1 (6 bases). V lost 2 bases to trimming and J lost 5 bases, with 23 bases between them. CDR3 length: 18 residues. Looked up from germline, CDR1 is SGHRS and CDR2 is YFSETQ. The CDR3 nucleotides are TGCGCCAGCAGCTTCCTTAGACAGGCCTCAACCCTTAACAATGAGCAGTTCTTC. Its protein product is CASSFLRQASTLNNEQFF.

This clonotype was seen at least ten times. This rearrangement joins TRBV12-3 or TRBV12-4 to TRBJ2-2; D perhaps matches TRBD2 (5 bases). V shed 5 bases and J shed 4 bases, with 8 bases lying between them. There are 13 residues in the CDR3. The CDR3 DNA sequence: TGTGCCAGCAGTCCTACTAGCACCGGGGAGCTGTTTTTT. It is translated as CASSPTSTGELFF.

This clonotype was observed at least ten times. The V call is TRBV20-1, the J call TRBJ2-2, with D unclear. The ends were cut back, 3 bases at V and 6 bases at J, with 14 bases in the middle. There are 14 residues in the CDR3. Per germline, CDR1 DFQATT and CDR2 SNEGSKA (reference sequence). CDR3 in amino acids: CSARLPRESGELFF. CDR3 DNA: TGCAGTGCTAGGCTCCCGAGAGAATCCGGGGAGCTGTTTTTT.

This clonotype was seen at least ten times. As DNA, the CDR3 is TGTGCCAGCAGTTTCGGAAAGTTCTACGAGCAGTACTTC. Protein product: CASSFGKFYEQYF. The chain employs TRBV27 and TRBJ2-7; unclear D gene. V lost 3 bases to trimming and J lost 3 bases, with 9 bases between them. CDR1 is MNHEY and CDR2 is SMNVEV in the germline V gene (reference sequence). This CDR3 contains 13 residues.

The rearrangement joins TRBV6-5 to TRBJ1-6; a weak D match, TRBD1 (5 bases). Trimming took 0 bases from V and 9 from J, leaving 15 bases between them. The germline V gene has CDR1 MNHEY and CDR2 SVGAGI. The CDR3 covers 16 residues. CDR3 sequence reads: CASSYSRQLEGSPLHF. The DNA of the CDR3 is TGTGCCAGCAGTTACTCTCGACAGCTGGAAGGTTCACCCCTCCACTTT.

Notes on this clonotype: One end of the junction fails to match germline, which may point to a read error. The gene calls are TRBV6-1 and TRBJ1-6; 8 nucleotides match TRBD1. The CDR3 is 14 amino acids. Germline assignment: CDR1 MNHNS and CDR2 SASEGT. The CDR3 reads CAGSGQGNWSPLHF. The CDR3 DNA is TGTGCCGGCAGTGGACAGGGAAATTGGTCACCCCTCCACTTT.

This clonotype was seen ten or more times. The chain employs TRBV6-1 and TRBJ2-7; D is undetermined. Trimming pared 0 bases from V and 0 bases from J, leaving 9 bases between. The CDR3 extends over 15 amino acids. Germline V CDR1 and CDR2: MNHNS, SASEGT. As DNA, the CDR3 is TGTGCCAGCAGTGAAGCTGGTTGGAGCTCCTACGAGCAGTACTTC. Encoded protein: CASSEAGWSSYEQYF.

In this sample, this clonotype turned up a few times. The chain recombines TRBV14 with TRBJ2-7; D is undetermined. The CDR3 consists of 13 residues. Trimming removed 1 base from V and 3 bases from J, with 7 bases in between. Per the germline V gene, CDR1 is SGHDN and CDR2 is FVKESK. The CDR3 loop reads CASSQAAFYEQYF. Written as DNA, the CDR3 is TGTGCCAGCAGCCAAGCGGCATTCTACGAGCAGTACTTC.

This clonotype appeared many times. This chain uses TRBV20-1 with TRBJ1-2; D gene uncertain. This CDR3 region has 12 residues. Trimming cost V 2 bases and J 1 base, with 5 bases left between them. Germline CDR1 DFQATT, CDR2 SNEGSKA (reference sequence). CDR3 sequence (DNA): TGCAGTGCTAGACCGAATAACTATGGCTACACCTTC. It encodes CSARPNNYGYTF.

On this clonotype itself: A read error may explain this, as a much larger clone is one base away. This chain uses TRBV3-1 with TRBJ1-3; D possibly corresponds to TRBD1 (5 bases). The CDR3 contains 14 residues. CDR1 and CDR2 from the germline V gene are LGHDT and YNNKEL (reference sequence). This CDR3 is CVSSQVGQENTIYF. The CDR3 bases are TGTGTCAGCAGCCAAGTCGGACAAGAAAACACCATATATTTT.

This clonotype was seen repeatedly, ten times or more. The gene calls are TRBV11-2 and TRBJ2-7, with TRBD2 matching over 8 bases. There are 15 residues in the CDR3. Germline-derived CDR1 and CDR2 are SGHAT and FQNNGV. V was clipped by 1 base and J by 3 bases; unmatched bases: 5. CDR3 nucleotide sequence: TGTGCCAGCAGCTTAGTTCAAGCGGGGGACTACGAGCAGTACTTC. This translates into CASSLVQAGDYEQYF.

This sequence joins TRBV18 and TRBJ1-1, with D possibly matching TRBD1 (6 bases). The CDR3 loop spans 14 amino acids. The V gene's germline CDR1 is KGHSH and CDR2 LQKENI. V was trimmed by 3 bases and J by 6 bases, leaving 14 bases between them. CDR3 sequence (DNA): TGTGCCAGCTCACCGTCGGGGGCCGGTGCTGAAGCTTTCTTT. The encoded protein is CASSPSGAGAEAFF. Together with reference TRBV18 and TRBJ1-1, the CDR3 gives the full variable domain: NAGVMQNPRHLVRRRGQEARLRCSPMKGHSHVYWYRQLPEEGLKFMVYLQKENIIDESGMPKERFSAEFPKEGPSILRIQQVVRGDSAAYFCASSPSGAGAEAFFGQGTRLTVV.

The rearrangement joins TRBV6-1 to TRBJ1-3, with D perhaps TRBD1 (6 bases). V lost 8 bases, J lost 2 bases, and 10 bases lay in between. The germline gives CDR1 MNHNS, CDR2 SASEGT. The CDR3 consists of 13 residues. CDR3 sequence: CASLRDTGNTIYF. The CDR3 bases are TGTGCCAGCCTACGGGACACTGGAAACACCATATATTTT.

This clonotype was found a few times. This CDR3 is CASSLEKGTHGYTF. CDR3 bases: TGTGCCAGCAGCTTAGAGAAGGGGACCCATGGCTACACCTTC. This chain joins TRBV13 and TRBJ1-2, with D perhaps TRBD1 (5 bases). Germline V gene data show CDR1 as PRHDT and CDR2 as FYEKMQ (reference sequence). There are 14 residues in the CDR3. The germline V and J ends were trimmed by 1 base and 6 bases, with 12 bases remaining between them.

This chain links TRBV19 with TRBJ1-5; D not certain. The CDR3 consists of 14 residues. V lost 7 bases and J lost 0, with 10 bases in between. Germline-derived CDR1 and CDR2 are LNHDA and SQIVND (reference sequence). This CDR3 reads CASTTIYSNQPQHF. For the CDR3, the DNA is TGTGCCAGTACCACTATCTATAGCAATCAGCCCCAGCATTTT. The entire variable domain, with the rest obtained from reference TRBV19 and TRBJ1-5, is as follows: DGGITQSPKYLFRKEGQNVTLSCEQNLNHDAMYWYRQDPGQGLRLIYYSQIVNDFQKGDIAEGYSVSREKKESFPLTVTSAQKNPTAFYLCASTTIYSNQPQHFGDGTRLSIL.

V is TRBV5-1 and J is TRBJ2-2; 7 nucleotides agree with TRBD1. V gave up 5 bases and J gave up 5 bases; unmatched junction bases: 9. Looked up from germline, CDR1 is SGHRS and CDR2 is YFSETQ. The CDR3 is 15 residues long. In DNA, the CDR3 is TGCGCCAGCAGTCTTACGGGACAGACTACCGGGGAGCTGTTTTTT. Encoded protein: CASSLTGQTTGELFF.

The CDR3 DNA reads TGTGCCAGCAGCGCAGGACTAGCGGGACCTCTAGGTACGCAGTATTTT. It codes for CASSAGLAGPLGTQYF. The V gene is TRBV2, the J gene TRBJ2-3; 12 bases are a match to TRBD2. Trimming at V came to 6 bases and at J to 8 bases, leaving 12 bases not matched to a gene. Germline V CDR1 and CDR2: SNHLY, FYNNEI. The CDR3 length is 16 residues.

The chain carries TRBV29-1 and TRBJ2-3, with D hard to call. Germline CDR1 is SQVTM and CDR2 is ANQGSEA. V lost 7 bases and J lost 3, with 11 bases in between. The CDR3 runs to 12 residues. The CDR3 region has the DNA TGCAGCGGGGCAGAATCGACAGATACGCAGTATTTT. Its protein product is CSGAESTDTQYF.

In its sample, this clonotype was seen many times. The rearrangement links TRBV28 to TRBJ2-4; 7 bases are shared with TRBD2. Germline assignment: CDR1 MDHEN and CDR2 SYDVKM. V lost 5 bases to trimming and J lost 1 base; unmatched junction nucleotides: 5. The CDR3 covers 15 residues. For the CDR3, the DNA is TGTGCCAGCAGTCTAAGCGGGAAGGCCAAAAACATTCAGTACTTC. It is translated as CASSLSGKAKNIQYF.

Many counts were recorded for this clonotype. The chain uses TRBV24-1 and TRBJ2-5, with TRBD2 as a possible D gene (6 bases). The CDR3 is 16 amino acids. Trimming pared 2 bases from V and 1 base from J, leaving 13 bases between. Per germline, CDR1 KGHDR and CDR2 SFDVKD. Written as DNA, the CDR3 is TGTGCCACCAGTGATTCCCGAGGAGGGGTCCAAGAGACCCAGTACTTC. Protein product: CATSDSRGGVQETQYF.

V gene TRBV6-2 or TRBV6-3 combines with J gene TRBJ1-6; D not certain. The CDR3 is 19 amino acids. Per germline, CDR1 MNHEY and CDR2 SVGEGT. The V end lost 5 bases, the J end lost 2 bases, and 22 bases lay between the germline ends. In DNA, the CDR3 is TGTGCCAGCAGTGAAGAGGGTGGAGGCCTCGGGCCCTATAATTCACCCCTCCACTTT. It specifies CASSEEGGGLGPYNSPLHF.

The chain combines TRBV7-9 with TRBJ1-4; perhaps TRBD1 as D (6 bases). CDR1 and CDR2 (germline): SEHNR, FQNEAQ (reference sequence). V was shortened by 5 bases and J by 0 bases, with 13 bases between the two germline ends. The CDR3 is made up of 16 amino acids. CDR3 nucleotide sequence: TGTGCCAGCAGCCGTGACAGGAGGGCAACTAATGAAAAACTGTTTTTT. Translated: CASSRDRRATNEKLFF.

The CDR3 bases are TGTGCCAGCAGTGAAGTGTGGACATTAGGAAACACCATATATTTT. It specifies CASSEVWTLGNTIYF. The chain employs TRBV6-1 and TRBJ1-3; a possible D gene is TRBD1 (5 bases). V gave up 1 base and J gave up 4 bases, with 11 bases separating them. The germline gives CDR1 MNHNS, CDR2 SASEGT. The CDR3 is 15 residues long.

This clonotype appeared many times. At one boundary the junction diverges from the germline segment, which might be a read error. J is TRBJ1-1 and V is TRBV28; 7 nucleotides agree with TRBD1. CDR1 MDHEN and CDR2 SYDVKM come from the germline V gene. The CDR3 has 16 amino acids. The CDR3 reads CASSLSGDRRTPKGIF. The CDR3 DNA follows: TGTGCCAGCAGTTTATCCGGGGACAGACGAACACCGAAGGGGATCTTT.

This clonotype was found a few times. J is TRBJ2-7 and V is TRBV7-8; 9 bases are shared with TRBD1. Trimming at V came to 5 bases and at J to 2 bases, leaving 10 bases not matched to a gene. The germline gives CDR1 SGHVS, CDR2 FQNEAQ. This CDR3 has 16 amino acids. The CDR3 here is CASSPYRGLSAYEQYF. In nucleotides, the CDR3 is TGTGCCAGCAGCCCCTACAGGGGGCTAAGCGCCTACGAGCAGTACTTC.

The J gene is TRBJ1-5, the V gene TRBV3-1, with D possibly TRBD1 on 5 matching bases. V lost 0 bases to trimming and J lost 5 bases, with 14 bases between them. This CDR3 contains 16 residues. Germline V gene sequence: CDR1 LGHDT, CDR2 YNNKEL (reference sequence). CDR3 protein: CASSQDNGDRYQPQHF. The DNA of the CDR3 is TGTGCCAGCAGCCAAGATAACGGGGACCGATATCAGCCCCAGCATTTT.

The table lists this clonotype with a few counts. The CDR3 sequence is CASSLDRKTSGRADNEQFF. In nucleotides, the CDR3 is TGTGCCAGCAGCTTAGACCGGAAAACTAGCGGGAGGGCCGACAATGAGCAGTTCTTC. The V and J genes are TRBV11-2 and TRBJ2-5; 13 nucleotides line up with TRBD2. The J call is in doubt because the DNA end fits TRBJ2-1 better. This CDR3 has 19 amino acids. Germline loops: CDR1 SGHAT, CDR2 FQNNGV.